This T cell receptor beta chain was identified during a study of T cell responses to AZD1222 COVID-19 vaccine. Study results and limitations: Spike regions recognized by vaccine-associated CD4 TCRs spanned the protein, led by 160-218 and 743-854.

About this clone itself: Its target is not known.

Measured with immunoSEQ multiplex PCR; TCRdb has only the in-frame clones, and not every one. This table has under 150,000 clones, approximately 85% appearing once. The sample was peripheral blood, taken on day 0 of AZD1222 vaccination. The TCR originated in an adult in good health.

The DNA for the CDR3 is TGCGCCAGCAGCCAAAAACCCCCTAGCGGGAGGGCTGGTGAGCAGTTCTTC. It specifies CASSQKPPSGRAGEQFF. The rearrangement uses TRBV4-3 and TRBJ2-1; TRBD2 aligns across 12 bases. Germline V gene sequence: CDR1 LGHNA, CDR2 YSLEER. The CDR3 has 17 amino acids. Trimming at V came to 2 bases and at J to 9 bases, leaving 11 bases not matched to a gene.